The source of this T cell receptor (beta chain) is a study of T cells expressing NK-cell markers. TCRdb derives one entry per CDR3 protein from the 5' RACE reads, leaving out DNA. The ten most abundant clones cover almost 1.5% of a sample with fewer than 550,000 distinct CDR3 sequences. CDR3 length: 15 residues. Germline assignment: CDR1 MNHEY and CDR2 SMNVEV (reference sequence). The clonotype comes from a woman aged 45-60 years in good health. Sequencing was performed on blood T cells: a sorted CD56 or NKG2C T cell subset, CD4+ or CD8+ T cells, or bulk PBMC T cells (not recorded which). The gene calls are TRBV27 and TRBJ2-1. CDR3 in amino acids: CASSELRLGTMKQFF.